This section outlines one T cell receptor beta chain sequence together with its context. Distinct nucleotide sequences in the sample also encode this CDR3. These data belong to a study of OX40 agonist ivuxolimab in advanced cancers. TCRdb's copy holds only in-frame clones and misses some; the assay was immunoSEQ multiplex PCR. The profile shows some 66,000 clones, 85% of them singletons. Germline CDR1 and CDR2: LNHDA and SQIVND (reference sequence). Between the trimmed V and J ends, which lost 6 bases and 6 bases, there was a span of 18 bases. This CDR3 is 15 amino acids long. The clonotype comes from an adult with an advanced solid tumor such as melanoma, head and neck, liver or kidney cancer. The source was CD4+ or CD8+ T cells sorted from blood, collected in a trial of the OX40 agonist ivuxolimab. The V and J genes are TRBV19 and TRBJ1-3; D not certain. CDR3 sequence: CASSLLERVANTIYF. The CDR3 bases are TGTGCCAGTAGCCTCCTGGAGAGGGTGGCAAACACCATATATTTT. Together with reference TRBV19 and TRBJ1-3, the CDR3 gives the full variable domain: DGGITQSPKYLFRKEGQNVTLSCEQNLNHDAMYWYRQDPGQGLRLIYYSQIVNDFQKGDIAEGYSVSREKKESFPLTVTSAQKNPTAFYLCASSLLERVANTIYFGEGSWLTVV.